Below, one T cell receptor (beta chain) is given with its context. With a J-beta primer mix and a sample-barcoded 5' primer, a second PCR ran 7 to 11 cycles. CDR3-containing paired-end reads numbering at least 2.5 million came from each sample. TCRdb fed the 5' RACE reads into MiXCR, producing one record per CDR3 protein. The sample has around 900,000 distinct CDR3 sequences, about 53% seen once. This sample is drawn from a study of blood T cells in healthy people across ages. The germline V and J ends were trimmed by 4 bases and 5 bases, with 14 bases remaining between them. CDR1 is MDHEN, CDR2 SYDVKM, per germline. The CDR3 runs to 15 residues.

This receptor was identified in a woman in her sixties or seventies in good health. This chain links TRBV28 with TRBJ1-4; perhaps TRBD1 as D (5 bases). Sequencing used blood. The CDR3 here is CASSSQGGGNEKLFF. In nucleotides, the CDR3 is TGTGCCAGCAGTTCTCAGGGAGGTGGGAATGAAAAACTGTTTTTT.